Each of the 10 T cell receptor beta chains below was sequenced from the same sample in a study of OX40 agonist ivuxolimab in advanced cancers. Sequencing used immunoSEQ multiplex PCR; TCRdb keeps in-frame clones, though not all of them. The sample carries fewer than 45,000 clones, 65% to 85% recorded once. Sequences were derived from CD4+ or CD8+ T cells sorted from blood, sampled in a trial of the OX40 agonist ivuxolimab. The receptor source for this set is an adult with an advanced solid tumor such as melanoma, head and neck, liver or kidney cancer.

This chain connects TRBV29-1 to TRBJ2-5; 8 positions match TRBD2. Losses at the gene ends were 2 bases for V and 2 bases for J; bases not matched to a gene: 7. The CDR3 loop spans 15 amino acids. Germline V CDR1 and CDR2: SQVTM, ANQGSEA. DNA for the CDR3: TGCAGCGTTGAATTTGGACTAGCTAGACAAGAGACCCAGTACTTC. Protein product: CSVEFGLARQETQYF.

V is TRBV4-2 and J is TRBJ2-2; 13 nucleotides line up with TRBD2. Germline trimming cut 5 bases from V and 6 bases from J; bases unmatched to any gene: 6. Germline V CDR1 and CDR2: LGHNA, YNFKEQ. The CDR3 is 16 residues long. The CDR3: CASSVGLAGVPGELFF. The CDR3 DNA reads TGTGCCAGCAGCGTTGGACTAGCGGGAGTTCCCGGGGAGCTGTTTTTT.

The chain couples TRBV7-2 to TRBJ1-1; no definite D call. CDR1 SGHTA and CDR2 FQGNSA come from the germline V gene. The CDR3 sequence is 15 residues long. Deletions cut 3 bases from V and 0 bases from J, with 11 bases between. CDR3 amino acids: CASSFVSGLNTEAFF. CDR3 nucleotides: TGTGCCAGCAGCTTCGTGTCTGGGTTGAACACTGAAGCTTTCTTT.

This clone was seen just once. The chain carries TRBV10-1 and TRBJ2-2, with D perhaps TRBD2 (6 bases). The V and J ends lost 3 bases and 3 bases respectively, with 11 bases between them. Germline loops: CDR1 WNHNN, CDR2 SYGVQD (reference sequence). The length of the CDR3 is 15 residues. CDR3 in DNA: TGCGCCAGCAGTGAAGGGCGGGAAGACACCGGGGAGCTGTTTTTT. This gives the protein CASSEGREDTGELFF.

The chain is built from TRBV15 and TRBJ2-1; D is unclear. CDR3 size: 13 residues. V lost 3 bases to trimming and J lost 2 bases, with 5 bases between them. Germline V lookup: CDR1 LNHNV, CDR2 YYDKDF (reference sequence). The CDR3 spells CATSSTPYNEQFF. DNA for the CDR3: TGTGCCACCAGCAGCACTCCCTACAATGAGCAGTTCTTC.

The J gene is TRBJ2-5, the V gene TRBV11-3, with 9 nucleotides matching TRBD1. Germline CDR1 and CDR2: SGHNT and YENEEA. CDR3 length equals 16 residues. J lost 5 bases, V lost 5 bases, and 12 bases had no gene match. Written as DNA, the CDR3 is TGTGCCAGCAGCGGTGTGTCAGGACAGGGGAATGAGACCCAGTACTTC. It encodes CASSGVSGQGNETQYF.

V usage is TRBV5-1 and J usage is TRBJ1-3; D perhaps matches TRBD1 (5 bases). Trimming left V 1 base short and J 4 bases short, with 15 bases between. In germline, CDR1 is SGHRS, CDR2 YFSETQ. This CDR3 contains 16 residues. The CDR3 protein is CASSLSGTRSGNTIYF. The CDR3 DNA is TGCGCCAGCAGCTTGTCAGGGACCCGCTCGGGAAACACCATATATTTT.

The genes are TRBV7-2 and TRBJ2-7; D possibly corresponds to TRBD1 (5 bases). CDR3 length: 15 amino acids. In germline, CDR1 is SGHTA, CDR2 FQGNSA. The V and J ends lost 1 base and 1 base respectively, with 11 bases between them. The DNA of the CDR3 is TGTGCCAGCAGCTTAGTAGGGGCAGCATCCTACGAGCAGTACTTC. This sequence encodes CASSLVGAASYEQYF.

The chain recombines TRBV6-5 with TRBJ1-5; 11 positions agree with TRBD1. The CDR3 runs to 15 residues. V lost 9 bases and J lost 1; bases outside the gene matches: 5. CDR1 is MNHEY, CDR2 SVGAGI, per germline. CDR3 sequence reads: CASGDRGGSNQPQHF. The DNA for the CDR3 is TGTGCCAGTGGGGACAGGGGGGGAAGCAATCAGCCCCAGCATTTT.

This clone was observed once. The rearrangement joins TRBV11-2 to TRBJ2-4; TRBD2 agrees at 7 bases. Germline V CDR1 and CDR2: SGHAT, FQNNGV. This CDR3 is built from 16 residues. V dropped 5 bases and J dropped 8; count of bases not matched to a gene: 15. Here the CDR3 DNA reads TGTGCCAGCAGCCCTCCTTTCGGACTAGAAGCTCACATTCAGTACTTC. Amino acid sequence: CASSPPFGLEAHIQYF.